The text below deals with one TCR beta chain. This record belongs to a study of blood T cell repertoires in COVID-19. Study at large: The cDNA or gDNA used as material had been derived from T cells, B-cell-depleted T cells, or PBMCs.

Using immunoSEQ multiplex PCR, the repertoire was profiled, and TCRdb retains in-frame clones only, with some absent. Among some 130,000 clones, 70% to 80% were seen once, and the ten largest hold approximately 11%. V lost 8 bases and J lost 0, with 21 bases in between. Germline V CDR1 and CDR2: LNHDA, SQIVND (reference sequence). The CDR3 has 17 residues. V is TRBV19 and J is TRBJ2-3; D possibly corresponds to TRBD2 (6 bases). The sample taken for sequencing was peripheral blood. The clonotype comes from a man in his sixties who had recovered from COVID-19. CDR3 bases: TGTGCCAGTGGGGCGGGACCGATCCCCGGTAGCACAGATACGCAGTATTTT. Amino acid sequence: CASGAGPIPGSTDTQYF.